This entry describes one T cell receptor (beta chain). As handled by the study authors: Counts of nucleated cells, estimated from reference gene primer amplification, were obtained. Some clones are missing from TCRdb's copy, which holds only in-frame ones; the method was immunoSEQ multiplex PCR. That table supplies the V and J calls and clone size; D and trimming were determined from the DNA. The repertoire holds roughly 220,000 clones, with roughly 80% as singletons. The data were obtained in a study of blood T cell repertoires in COVID-19. The wider study: Donors in the United States, Italy and Spain gave samples during acute or convalescent COVID-19. Nucleic acid was either cDNA or gDNA, and it came from T cells, B-cell-depleted T cells, or PBMCs.

The V and J ends lost 5 bases and 8 bases, in that order; junction bases with no gene match: 9. Germline V gives CDR1 SGHVS, CDR2 FNYEAQ. The CDR3 sequence is 15 residues long. The chain couples TRBV7-6 to TRBJ1-6, with 7 bases aligning to TRBD1. Sequencing was done on a sample of peripheral blood. The TCR comes from a woman aged 25 to 39 who had recovered from COVID-19. The CDR3: CASSRLGTEDSPLHF. The CDR3 nucleotides are TGTGCCAGCAGCCGACTCGGGACAGAAGATTCACCCCTCCACTTT.